This record looks at one T cell receptor (beta chain) sequence and its context. The V gene lost 3 bases and the J gene lost 4 bases, with 19 bases spanning the gap. Germline V gene data show CDR1 as MNHEY and CDR2 as SMNVEV (reference sequence). This CDR3 is 16 amino acids long. The data belong to a study of CD8 T cells in Susac syndrome. The RNA input was about 0.5 to 1 ug, and it was reverse transcribed with random hexamers. TCRdb ran MiXCR on the immunoSEQ multiplex PCR reads and lists one entry per CDR3 protein. This sample has fewer than 150,000 distinct CDR3 sequences, with approximately 90% found just once. Negative isolation yielded the CD8+ and CD4+ T cells, while FACS enriched the TEMRA cells.

The TCR originated in a human donor with multiple sclerosis. This chain connects TRBV27 to TRBJ2-7, with D possibly being TRBD1 or TRBD2 (5 bases each). The source material was CD8+ T cells from PBMCs. CDR3 in amino acids: CASSFGGGPGYYEQYF. The DNA of the CDR3 is TGTGCCAGCAGTTTCGGTGGGGGACCCGGCTATTACGAGCAGTACTTC.